The 10 T cell receptor beta chains listed next were all sequenced from one sample in a study of radiation and T cells in renal cell carcinoma. The table came from immunoSEQ multiplex PCR; TCRdb's copy has only in-frame clones and leaves some out. This sample carries more than 95,000 clones, roughly 80% of them seen once, and the ten largest clones take 2.5% to 3.5%. Time point here: baseline pretreatment blood. Regarding treatment: 15 Gy SBRT to primary tumor, nephrectomy 4 weeks later. The sample was blood, taken from a patient whose treatment included radiotherapy and nephrectomy. These receptors originate from a woman aged 60-75 years with renal cell carcinoma.

CDR3 amino acids: CATRSRRNTEAFF. CDR3 nucleotide sequence: TGTGCCACCAGATCCCGGAGGAACACTGAAGCTTTCTTT. The chain combines TRBV7-6 with TRBJ1-1; D gene unclear. Germline V gene sequence: CDR1 SGHVS, CDR2 FNYEAQ. This CDR3 is 13 amino acids long. V gave up 10 bases and J gave up 1 base, with 13 bases separating them.

The V call is TRBV19, the J call TRBJ1-3; unclear D gene. The germline V gene has CDR1 LNHDA and CDR2 SQIVND (reference sequence). The CDR3 has 15 amino acids. V dropped 5 bases and J dropped 0 bases, with 11 bases sitting between them. The CDR3 coding sequence is TGTGCCAGTAGTCCCCAGGCCACCTCTGGAAACACCATATATTTT. This gives the protein CASSPQATSGNTIYF. The full variable domain, with the rest looked up from reference TRBV19 and TRBJ1-3, is DGGITQSPKYLFRKEGQNVTLSCEQNLNHDAMYWYRQDPGQGLRLIYYSQIVNDFQKGDIAEGYSVSREKKESFPLTVTSAQKNPTAFYLCASSPQATSGNTIYFGEGSWLTVV.

The gene calls are TRBV7-9 and TRBJ2-1, with TRBD1 as a possible D gene (6 bases). V shed 2 bases and J shed 0 bases, with 14 bases lying between them. Germline V gene data show CDR1 as SEHNR and CDR2 as FQNEAQ (reference sequence). The CDR3 runs 17 residues. CDR3 amino acids: CASSLKSGQSSYNEQFF. The DNA of the CDR3 is TGTGCCAGCAGCTTAAAATCCGGACAGAGCTCCTACAATGAGCAGTTCTTC.

This clone appeared a few times. This chain joins TRBV27 and TRBJ1-5, with a possible D match to TRBD1 (6 bases). Germline V gene sequence: CDR1 MNHEY, CDR2 SMNVEV (reference sequence). The V end was cut by 6 bases, the J end by 0 bases, with 12 bases between. The CDR3 has 15 residues. CDR3 sequence: CASREQGPSNQPQHF. CDR3 coding DNA: TGTGCCAGCAGGGAACAGGGTCCTAGCAATCAGCCCCAGCATTTT.

The rearrangement uses TRBV7-8 and TRBJ1-2; 12 bases agree with TRBD1. Germline V gene sequence: CDR1 SGHVS, CDR2 FQNEAQ. Trimming cost V 1 base and J 8 bases; bases outside gene matches: 11. The CDR3 is made up of 17 amino acids. CDR3 amino acids: CASSLEPPGQGAKGYTF. Here the CDR3 DNA reads TGTGCCAGCAGCTTAGAGCCTCCGGGACAGGGGGCGAAGGGCTACACCTTC. The full variable domain, rest sourced from reference TRBV7-8 and TRBJ1-2, is GAGVSQSPRYKVAKRGQDVALRCDPISGHVSLFWYQQALGQGPEFLTYFQNEAQLDKSGLPSDRFFAERPEGSVSTLKIQRTQQEDSAVYLCASSLEPPGQGAKGYTFGSGTRLTVV.

In nucleotides, the CDR3 is TGCGCCAGCAGCTTCACCGGGACAGAGAACACTGAAGCTTTCTTT. This sequence encodes CASSFTGTENTEAFF. The rearrangement links TRBV5-1 to TRBJ1-1; 7 bases align to TRBD1. Per the germline V gene, CDR1 is SGHRS and CDR2 is YFSETQ. The CDR3 covers 15 residues. V shed 2 bases and J 1 base; nucleotides not matched to a gene: 5.

This clone showed up just once. This chain connects TRBV4-1 to TRBJ2-7; no firm D call. This CDR3 spans 18 amino acids. With 0 bases removed from V and 2 bases from J, the gap between germline ends came to 20 bases. Germline CDR1 MGHRA, CDR2 YSYEKL. The CDR3 nucleotides read TGCGCCAGCAGCCAAGATTCGCGACCAGGATCCCTCCCCTACGAGCAGTACTTC. This encodes CASSQDSRPGSLPYEQYF.

V gene TRBV29-1 combines with J gene TRBJ2-3; 9 bases line up with TRBD1. With 6 bases clipped from V and 0 bases from J, the junction kept 4 bases outside the gene matches. The CDR3 spans 14 residues. Germline lookup yields CDR1 SQVTM and CDR2 ANQGSEA. The CDR3 reads CSVDGTGSTDTQYF. DNA for the CDR3: TGCAGCGTGGACGGGACAGGGAGCACAGATACGCAGTATTTT.

The genes are TRBV7-3 and TRBJ2-7; weak D call: TRBD1 (5 bases). From germline, CDR1 is SGHTA and CDR2 FQGTGA. There are 13 residues in the CDR3. Trimming left V 2 bases short and J 6 bases short, with 11 bases between. The CDR3 loop reads CASSLVTEGEQYF. DNA for the CDR3: TGTGCCAGCAGCTTAGTGACAGAAGGCGAGCAGTACTTC.

The V and J genes are TRBV4-1 and TRBJ2-2; no reliable D call. CDR3 length: 15 residues. Trimming took off 0 bases at V and 5 bases at J, with 10 bases between the two ends. Germline V lookup: CDR1 MGHRA, CDR2 YSYEKL. The CDR3 region has the DNA TGCGCCAGCAGCCAAGATCTCCGGGTTACCGGGGAGCTGTTTTTT. Encoded protein: CASSQDLRVTGELFF.